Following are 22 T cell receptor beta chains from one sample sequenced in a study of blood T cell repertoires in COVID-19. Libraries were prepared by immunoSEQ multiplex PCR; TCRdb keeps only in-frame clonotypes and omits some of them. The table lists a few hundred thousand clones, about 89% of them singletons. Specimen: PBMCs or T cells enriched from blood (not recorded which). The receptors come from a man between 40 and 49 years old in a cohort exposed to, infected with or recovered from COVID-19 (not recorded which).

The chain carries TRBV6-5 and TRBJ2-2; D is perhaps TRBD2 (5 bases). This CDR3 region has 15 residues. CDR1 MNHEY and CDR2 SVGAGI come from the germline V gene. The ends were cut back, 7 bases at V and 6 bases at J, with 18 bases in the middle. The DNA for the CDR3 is TGTGCCAGCATCCCTACCGTCGGGATTTCCGGGGAGCTGTTTTTT. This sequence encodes CASIPTVGISGELFF.

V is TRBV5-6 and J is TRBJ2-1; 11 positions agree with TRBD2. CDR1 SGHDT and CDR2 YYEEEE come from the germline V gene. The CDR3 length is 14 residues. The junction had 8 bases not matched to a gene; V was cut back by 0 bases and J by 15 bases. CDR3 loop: CASSLDAAGTSGFF. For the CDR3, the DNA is TGTGCCAGCAGCTTGGATGCAGCCGGGACTAGCGGGTTCTTC.

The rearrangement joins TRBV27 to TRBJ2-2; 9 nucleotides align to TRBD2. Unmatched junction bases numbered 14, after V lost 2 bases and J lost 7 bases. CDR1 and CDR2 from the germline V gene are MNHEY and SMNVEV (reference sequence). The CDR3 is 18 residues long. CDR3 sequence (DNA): TGTGCCAGCAGTTTAATCTCGCAGCGGGAGGAACAGGGCGGGGAGCTGTTTTTT. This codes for CASSLISQREEQGGELFF.

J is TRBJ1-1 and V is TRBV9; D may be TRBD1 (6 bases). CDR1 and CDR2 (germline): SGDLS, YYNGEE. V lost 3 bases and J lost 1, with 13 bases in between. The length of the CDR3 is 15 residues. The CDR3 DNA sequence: TGTGCCAGCAGCGGGATGACAGGCGGGAACACTGAAGCTTTCTTT. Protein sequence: CASSGMTGGNTEAFF.

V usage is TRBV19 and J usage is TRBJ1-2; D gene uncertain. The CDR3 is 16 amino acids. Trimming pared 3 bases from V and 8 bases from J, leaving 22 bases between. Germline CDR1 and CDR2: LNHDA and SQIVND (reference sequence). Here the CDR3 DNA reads TGTGCCAGTAGTATTTCGCTTCGGAACGGGTATTTGGGCTACACCTTC. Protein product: CASSISLRNGYLGYTF.

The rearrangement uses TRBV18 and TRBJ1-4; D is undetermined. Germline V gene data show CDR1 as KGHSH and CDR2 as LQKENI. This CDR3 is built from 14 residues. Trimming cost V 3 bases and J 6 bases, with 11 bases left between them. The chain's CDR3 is CASSPKHRDEKLFF. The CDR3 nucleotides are TGTGCCAGCTCACCTAAGCACAGAGATGAAAAACTGTTTTTT.

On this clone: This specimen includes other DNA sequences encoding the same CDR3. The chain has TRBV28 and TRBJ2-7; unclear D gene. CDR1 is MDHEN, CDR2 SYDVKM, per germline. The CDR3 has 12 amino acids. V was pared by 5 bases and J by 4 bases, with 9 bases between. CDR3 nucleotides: TGTGCCAGCAGTCTGCCTCAGTACGAGCAGTACTTC. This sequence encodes CASSLPQYEQYF.

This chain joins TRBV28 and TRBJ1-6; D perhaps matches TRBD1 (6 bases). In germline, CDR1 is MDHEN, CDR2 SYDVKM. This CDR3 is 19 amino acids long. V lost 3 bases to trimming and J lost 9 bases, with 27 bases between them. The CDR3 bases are TGTGCCAGCAGTTTCCCGCGGGGGGGGCAAGAAATGATATCTTCACCCCTCCACTTT. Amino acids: CASSFPRGGQEMISSPLHF.

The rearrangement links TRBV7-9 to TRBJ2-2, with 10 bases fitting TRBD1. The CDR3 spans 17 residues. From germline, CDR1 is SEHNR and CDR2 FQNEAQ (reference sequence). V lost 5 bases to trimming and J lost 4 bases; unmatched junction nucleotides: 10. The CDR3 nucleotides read TGTGCCAGCAGCCCACCCCGGGACAGGGGCATCACCGGGGAGCTGTTTTTT. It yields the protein CASSPPRDRGITGELFF.

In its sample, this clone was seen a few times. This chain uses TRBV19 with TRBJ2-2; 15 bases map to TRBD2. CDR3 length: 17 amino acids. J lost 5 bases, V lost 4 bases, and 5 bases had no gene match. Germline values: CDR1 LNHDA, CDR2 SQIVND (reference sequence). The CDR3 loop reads CASSKGTSGRSTGELFF. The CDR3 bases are TGTGCCAGTAGTAAGGGGACTAGCGGGAGGAGTACCGGGGAGCTGTTTTTT.

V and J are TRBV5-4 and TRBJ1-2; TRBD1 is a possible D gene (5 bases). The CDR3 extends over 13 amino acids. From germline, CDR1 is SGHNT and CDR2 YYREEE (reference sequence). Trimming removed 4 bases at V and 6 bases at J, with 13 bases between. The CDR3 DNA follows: TGTGCCAGCAGCCTCCCATTAGGGGATGGCTACACCTTC. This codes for CASSLPLGDGYTF.

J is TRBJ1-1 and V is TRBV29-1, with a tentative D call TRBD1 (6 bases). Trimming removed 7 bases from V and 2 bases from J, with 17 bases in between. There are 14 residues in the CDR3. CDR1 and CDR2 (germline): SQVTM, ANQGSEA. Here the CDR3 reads CSARWTEANTEAFF. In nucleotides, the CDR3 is TGCAGCGCCCGTTGGACAGAGGCCAACACTGAAGCTTTCTTT.

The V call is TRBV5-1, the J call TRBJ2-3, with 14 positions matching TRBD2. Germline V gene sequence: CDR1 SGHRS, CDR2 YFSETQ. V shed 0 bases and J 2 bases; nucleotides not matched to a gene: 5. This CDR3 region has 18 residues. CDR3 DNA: TGCGCCAGCAGCTTGGTCGGGACTAGCGGGAGATACACAGATACGCAGTATTTT. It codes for CASSLVGTSGRYTDTQYF. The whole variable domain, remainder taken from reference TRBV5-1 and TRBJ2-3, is KAGVTQTPRYLIKTRGQQVTLSCSPISGHRSVSWYQQTPGQGLQFLFEYFSETQRNKGNFPGRFSGRQFSNSRSEMNVSTLELGDSALYLCASSLVGTSGRYTDTQYFGPGTRLTVL.

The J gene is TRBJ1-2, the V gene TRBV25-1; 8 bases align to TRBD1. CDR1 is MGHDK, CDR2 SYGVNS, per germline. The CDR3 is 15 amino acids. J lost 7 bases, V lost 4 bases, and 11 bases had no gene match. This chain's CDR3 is CASSARTGSPGGYTF. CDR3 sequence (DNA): TGTGCCAGCAGTGCCAGGACAGGGAGCCCCGGTGGCTACACCTTC.

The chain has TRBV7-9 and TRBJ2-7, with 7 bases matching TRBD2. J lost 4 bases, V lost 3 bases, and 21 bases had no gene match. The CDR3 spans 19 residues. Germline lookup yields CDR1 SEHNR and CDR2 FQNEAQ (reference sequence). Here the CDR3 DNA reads TGTGCCAGCAGCTTCCCCGAAACATTTTCTAGCGGAGGCCGATACGAGCAGTACTTC. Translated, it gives CASSFPETFSSGGRYEQYF.

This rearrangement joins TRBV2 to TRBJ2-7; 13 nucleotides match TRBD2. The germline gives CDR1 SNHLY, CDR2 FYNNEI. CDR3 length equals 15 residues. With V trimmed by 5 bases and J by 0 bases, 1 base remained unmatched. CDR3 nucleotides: TGTGCCAGCAGTTGGACTAGCGGGAGCTCCTACGAGCAGTACTTC. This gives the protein CASSWTSGSSYEQYF.

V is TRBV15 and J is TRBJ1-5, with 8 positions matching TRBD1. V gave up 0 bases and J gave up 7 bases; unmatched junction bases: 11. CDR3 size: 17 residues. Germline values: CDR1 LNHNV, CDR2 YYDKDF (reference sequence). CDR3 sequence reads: CATSRDRQGAGRQPQHF. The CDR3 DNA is TGTGCCACCAGCAGAGATCGTCAGGGGGCAGGAAGACAGCCCCAGCATTTT.

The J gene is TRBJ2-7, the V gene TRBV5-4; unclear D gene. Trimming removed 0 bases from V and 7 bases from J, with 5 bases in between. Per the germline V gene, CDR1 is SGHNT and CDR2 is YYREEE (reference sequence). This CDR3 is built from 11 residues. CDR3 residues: CASSLGEEQYF. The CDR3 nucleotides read TGTGCCAGCAGCTTGGGAGAAGAGCAGTACTTC. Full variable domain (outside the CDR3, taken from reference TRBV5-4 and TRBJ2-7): ETGVTQSPTHLIKTRGQQVTLRCSSQSGHNTVSWYQQALGQGPQFIFQYYREEENGRGNFPPRFSGLQFPNYSSELNVNALELDDSALYLCASSLGEEQYFGPGTRLTVT.

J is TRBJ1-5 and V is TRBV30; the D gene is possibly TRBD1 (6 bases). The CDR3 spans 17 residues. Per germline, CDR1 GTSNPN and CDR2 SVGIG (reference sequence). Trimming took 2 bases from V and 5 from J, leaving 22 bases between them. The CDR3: CAWSRGAGAIDDQPQHF. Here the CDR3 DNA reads TGTGCCTGGAGTCGGGGGGCAGGAGCAATTGATGATCAGCCCCAGCATTTT.

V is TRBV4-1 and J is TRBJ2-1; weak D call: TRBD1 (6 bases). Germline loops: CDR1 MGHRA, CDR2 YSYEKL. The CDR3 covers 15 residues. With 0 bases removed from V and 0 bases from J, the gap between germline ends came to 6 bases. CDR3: CASSQDRGSYNEQFF. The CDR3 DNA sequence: TGCGCCAGCAGCCAAGACAGGGGCTCCTACAATGAGCAGTTCTTC.

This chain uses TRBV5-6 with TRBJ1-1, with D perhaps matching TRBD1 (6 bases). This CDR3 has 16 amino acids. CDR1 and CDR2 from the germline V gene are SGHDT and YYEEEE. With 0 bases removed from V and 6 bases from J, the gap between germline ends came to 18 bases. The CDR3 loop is CASSLVVTQGSPEAFF. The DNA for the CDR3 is TGTGCCAGCAGCTTGGTAGTTACACAGGGCTCCCCTGAAGCTTTCTTT.

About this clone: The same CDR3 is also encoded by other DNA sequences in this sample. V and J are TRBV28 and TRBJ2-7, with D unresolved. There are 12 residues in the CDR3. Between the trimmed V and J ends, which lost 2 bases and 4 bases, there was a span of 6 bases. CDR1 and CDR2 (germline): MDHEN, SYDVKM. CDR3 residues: CASSLPQYEQYF. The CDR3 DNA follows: TGTGCCAGCAGTTTACCCCAATACGAGCAGTACTTC. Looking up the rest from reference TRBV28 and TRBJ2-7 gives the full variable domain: DVKVTQSSRYLVKRTGEKVFLECVQDMDHENMFWYRQDPGLGLRLIYFSYDVKMKEKGDIPEGYSVSREKKERFSLILESASTNQTSMYLCASSLPQYEQYFGPGTRLTVT.